This T cell receptor beta chain is from a study of CD8+CD57+ T cells in acquired aplastic anemia. Profiles of TCR beta VDJ and CDR3 were generated from a genomic DNA template. Via MiXCR, TCRdb re-called the reads, giving one row per CDR3 protein. The sample lists a few hundred thousand distinct CDR3 sequences; 60% to 80% were seen once. The sample holds a few counts of this clonotype. The conserved final phenylalanine or tryptophan is absent from the CDR3, which likely points to a read error. The DNA is omitted, as the CDR3 cannot be located on it reliably, and the CDR3 follows TCRdb's listing. The CDR3 spans 15 amino acids, including both terminal residues. Per germline, CDR1 SNHLY and CDR2 FYNNEI.

The TCR was taken from a human donor in good health, serving as a control. The chain employs TRBV2 and TRBJ1-1. The material sequenced was sorted CD4+, CD8+, or CD8+CD57+ T cells (not recorded which) from PBMCs. The CDR3 reads CASSVVEGTEAFFGQ.